Listed below are T cell receptor beta chains from one sample, sequenced in a study of T cell responses to AZD1222 COVID-19 vaccine. Method: immunoSEQ multiplex PCR; TCRdb's copy keeps in-frame clones and lacks some. This repertoire shows some 140,000 clones, approximately 90% found once; its top ten account for around 2.7%. This sample comprised peripheral blood, obtained on day 0 of AZD1222 vaccination. The receptors come from an adult in good health. Both conserved end residues are part of each CDR3. Fields, in order: CDR3 DNA, CDR3 protein, D gene, J gene, CDR3 length, clone size, V gene. A D gene is named only where the DNA matches it firmly. Size is omitted from some rows. Given values are once, few, many or a class for expanded clones.

DNA: TGTGCCACCAGCAGGAGCCGGGACAGGGGGCTCGAGAGGTTATACGAGCAGTACTTC
CDR3: CATSRSRDRGLERLYEQYF
D: TRBD1
J: TRBJ2-7
length: 19
size: .
V: TRBV15

DNA: TGTGCCAGCAGCTTGGGGGGGGACATCAGACACAATGAGCAGTTCTTC
CDR3: CASSLGGDIRHNEQFF
D: .
J: TRBJ2-1
length: 16
size: .
V: TRBV5-4

DNA: TGCGCCAGCAGCTACTCGGGGGGGCCTGATACGCAGTATTTT
CDR3: CASSYSGGPDTQYF
D: TRBD2
J: TRBJ2-3
length: 14
size: .
V: TRBV5-1

DNA: TGTGCCAGCAGCCTGGGGACAGGGGAATTACCCCTCCACTTT
CDR3: CASSLGTGELPLHF
D: TRBD1
J: TRBJ1-6
length: 14
size: .
V: TRBV3-1/TRBV3-2

DNA: TGTGCCAGCAGCGCCTCGAACAGGGTCAATGAGCAGTTCTTC
CDR3: CASSASNRVNEQFF
D: .
J: TRBJ2-1
length: 14
size: .
V: TRBV9

DNA: TGTGCCAGCAGCCAACCCGGACTGAAAAACATTCAGTACTTC
CDR3: CASSQPGLKNIQYF
D: .
J: TRBJ2-4
length: 14
size: .
V: TRBV4-2

DNA: TGTGCCAGCAGCTTGGAGGGTTCCTACGAGCAGTACTTC
CDR3: CASSLEGSYEQYF
D: .
J: TRBJ2-7
length: 13
size: .
V: TRBV5-4

DNA: TGTGCCAGTAGTTCAGGGGGCTACAACGAGCAGTACTTC
CDR3: CASSSGGYNEQYF
D: TRBD1
J: TRBJ2-7
length: 13
size: once
V: TRBV19

DNA: TGCAGTGATGGGACCTGGGGAGAGCAGTACTTC
CDR3: CSDGTWGEQYF
D: .
J: TRBJ2-7
length: 11
size: .
V: TRBV20-1

DNA: TGTGCCATCAGCGGGACTAGCGGGGCCCCCGGGGAGACCCAGTACTTC
CDR3: CAISGTSGAPGETQYF
D: TRBD2
J: TRBJ2-5
length: 16
size: .
V: TRBV10-3